These 24 T cell receptor beta chains came from one sample sequenced in a study of T cells in women clearing cervical HPV infection. Profiling relied on immunoSEQ multiplex PCR, and the TCRdb table lists in-frame clones only, not all of them. The sample's table shows about 48,000 clones. The sample consisted of blood buffy coat. The receptors stem from a woman between 18 and 69 years old with a cervical HPV16 infection that either progressed to CIN3+ or cleared (not recorded which).

Comment on this clone: The read gets to within 3 residues of the CDR3 end, and the germline J gene fills in the rest. This sequence joins TRBV19 and TRBJ2-3; tentative D call: TRBD2 (6 bases). V was clipped by 4 bases and J by 0 bases, with 11 bases between them. The CDR3 is 15 amino acids. Germline CDR1 is LNHDA and CDR2 is SQIVND (reference sequence). CDR3 sequence reads: CASSTGTVSTDTQYF. The CDR3 DNA, read in part, is TGTGCCAGTAGTACCGGGACTGTAAGCACAGATACG.

To note about this clone: The CDR3 end is not reached by the read, which stops 3 residues before it; the germline J gene fills it in. The chain recombines TRBV5-1 with TRBJ2-3; D gene unclear. The V gene lost 3 bases and the J gene lost 4 bases, with 6 bases spanning the gap. The germline CDR1 and CDR2 sequences are SGHRS and YFSETQ. This CDR3 comprises 12 residues. The DNA read from the CDR3 is TGCGCCAGCAGCTACAATTCAGATACG. Residues: CASSYNSDT. The entire CDR3 sequence reads CASSYNSDTQYF.

To note about this clone: The read terminates 3 residues before the CDR3 end, so the remaining end is supplied by the germline J gene. The rearrangement joins TRBV5-1 to TRBJ2-7; tentatively, D is TRBD1 (5 bases). Per the germline V gene, CDR1 is SGHRS and CDR2 is YFSETQ. Trimming removed 4 bases from V and 5 bases from J, with 13 bases in between. CDR3 length equals 13 residues. CDR3 region: CASSPKTDNEQYF. The CDR3 DNA, read in part, is TGCGCCAGCAGCCCAAAGACAGATAACGAG.

Worth noting for this clone: The CDR3 goes on 3 residues after the read ends, and that part is filled in from the germline J gene. This sequence joins TRBV18 and TRBJ1-3, with D hard to call. The CDR3 totals 17 residues. Germline V gene lookup returns CDR1 KGHSH and CDR2 LQKENI. V was trimmed by 0 bases and J by 2 bases, leaving 14 bases between them. CDR3 bases read: TGTGCCAGCTCACCACCGGACTCCTCGGCGGCTGGAAACACC. As protein: CASSPPDSSAAGNT. The complete CDR3 protein is CASSPPDSSAAGNTIYF.

With regard to this clone: Read data end 3 residues before the CDR3 end; the end is taken from the germline J gene. This chain links TRBV18 with TRBJ2-3, with D possibly called TRBD1 or TRBD2 (5 bases each). The germline CDR1 and CDR2 sequences are KGHSH and LQKENI. CDR3 size: 16 residues. V shed 5 bases and J shed 0 bases, with 15 bases lying between them. The sequenced part of the CDR3 DNA is TGTGCCAGCTCAACCCGCCGTGAGGGGAGCACAGATACG. Encoded protein: CASSTRREGSTDT. The whole CDR3 protein reads CASSTRREGSTDTQYF.

With respect to this clone: Read coverage stops 3 residues before the CDR3 terminus; the germline J gene supplies the remainder. This sequence joins TRBV4-2 and TRBJ2-3, with TRBD1 identical over 9 bases. Germline assignment: CDR1 LGHNA and CDR2 YNFKEQ. The J segment lost 1 base and the V segment lost 8 bases, leaving 16 bases of the junction unmatched. This CDR3 has 18 amino acids. This chain's CDR3 is CASGEGVHRGPRTDTQYF. The CDR3 bases that were read are TGTGCCAGCGGCGAAGGGGTCCACAGGGGGCCCCGCACAGATACG.

With respect to this clone: The read terminates 3 residues ahead of where the CDR3 ends, so the germline J gene completes it. The chain has TRBV20-1 and TRBJ2-3, with 11 bases fitting TRBD2. The CDR3 sequence is 18 residues long. In germline, CDR1 is DFQATT, CDR2 SNEGSKA (reference sequence). The trim removed 0 bases at V and 2 bases at J, leaving 10 bases unmatched. CDR3 bases read: TGCAGTGCTAGAGATCCCCCGCTAGCGGGGGGCCACACAGATACG. Translated, it gives CSARDPPLAGGHTDT. The entire CDR3 protein reads CSARDPPLAGGHTDTQYF.

Note on this clone: The sequence runs out 3 residues before the end of the CDR3; the remainder is reconstructed from the germline J gene. The chain couples TRBV10-1 to TRBJ2-3, with D perhaps TRBD2 (6 bases). V lost 7 bases and J 0 bases, leaving 14 bases between the germline ends. From germline, CDR1 is WNHNN and CDR2 SYGVQD (reference sequence). This CDR3 is 15 amino acids long. The CDR3 region is CASKAWGVSTDTQYF. Incomplete CDR3 DNA: TGCGCCAGCAAGGCCTGGGGGGTGAGCACAGATACG.

For this clone: The CDR3 end lies 3 residues beyond the end of the read and is filled in from the germline J gene. V usage is TRBV7-2 and J usage is TRBJ2-7; a weak D match, TRBD1 (6 bases). The CDR3 spans 15 residues. Per the germline V gene, CDR1 is SGHTA and CDR2 is FQGNSA. The V end lost 2 bases, the J end lost 2 bases, and 13 bases lay between the germline ends. CDR3 sequence: CASSLFGTKTYEQYF. The sequenced CDR3 bases are TGTGCCAGCAGCTTATTTGGGACAAAGACCTACGAG.

In the case of this clone: The sequenced fragment ends 3 residues before the CDR3 boundary, so the rest is inferred from the germline J gene. The chain recombines TRBV5-1 with TRBJ2-3, with 7 nucleotides matching TRBD2. The CDR3 runs 16 residues. With V trimmed by 0 bases and J by 3 bases, 7 bases remained unmatched. In germline, CDR1 is SGHRS, CDR2 YFSETQ. CDR3 sequence reads: CASSLGAGVRTDTQYF. Partial CDR3 DNA: TGCGCCAGCAGCTTGGGCGCGGGGGTTAGGACAGATACG. The full variable domain, in which reference TRBV5-1 and TRBJ2-3 provide the parts outside the CDR3, is KAGVTQTPRYLIKTRGQQVTLSCSPISGHRSVSWYQQTPGQGLQFLFEYFSETQRNKGNFPGRFSGRQFSNSRSEMNVSTLELGDSALYLCASSLGAGVRTDTQYFGPGTRLTVL.

With regard to this clone: The read comes to an end 3 residues before the CDR3 does, leaving the germline J gene to fill in the end. The V gene is TRBV28, the J gene TRBJ1-1, with no clear D. This CDR3 region has 12 residues. Per germline, CDR1 MDHEN and CDR2 SYDVKM. V dropped 6 bases and J dropped 4 bases, with 9 bases sitting between them. CDR3 region: CASSSSLTEAFF. CDR3 DNA (partial): TGTGCCAGCAGCTCTTCCCTCACTGAA.

Points on this clone: Read sequence stops 3 residues before the CDR3 end, and the germline J gene provides the missing end. The chain links TRBV29-1 to TRBJ2-7; TRBD1 matches 7 bases. This CDR3 has 14 residues. Germline trimming cut 5 bases from V and 3 bases from J; bases unmatched to any gene: 10. CDR1 and CDR2 (germline): SQVTM, ANQGSEA. The sequenced CDR3 bases are TGCAGCGTTACCAAACCCGGGACAGTCTACGAG. It codes for CSVTKPGTVYE. From start to end, the CDR3 is CSVTKPGTVYEQYF.

Partial CDR3 DNA: TGCAGTGCTGGCAGACCCGGGACAGGCGCCTACGAG. This codes for CSAGRPGTGAYE. The full CDR3 reads CSAGRPGTGAYEQYF. The chain recombines TRBV20-1 with TRBJ2-7; 8 nucleotides match TRBD1. The CDR3 goes on 3 residues after the read ends, and that part is filled in from the germline J gene. The CDR3 extends over 15 amino acids. V gave up 5 bases and J gave up 2 bases; unmatched junction bases: 11. Germline CDR1 DFQATT, CDR2 SNEGSKA (reference sequence).

In the case of this clone: Sequencing ends 3 residues short of the CDR3 end; the germline J gene provides the rest. The chain has TRBV10-2 and TRBJ1-5; 7 bases are shared with TRBD1. The V gene end was trimmed by 2 bases and the J gene end by 1 base; junction bases not matched to a gene: 2. Germline V CDR1 and CDR2: WSHSY, SAAADI. The CDR3 runs 15 residues. The CDR3 bases that were read are TGCGCCAGCAGTGAGGGGACAGCAAGCAATCAGCCC. Translated: CASSEGTASNQP. The CDR3 as a whole reads CASSEGTASNQPQHF.

About this clone itself: The CDR3 end is not reached by the read, which stops 3 residues before it; the germline J gene fills it in. The V and J genes are TRBV7-8 and TRBJ1-3; the match to TRBD1 covers 7 bases. This CDR3 comprises 17 residues. V trimming: 5 bases; J trimming: 1 base; junction bases outside the gene matches: 11. Germline CDR1 and CDR2: SGHVS and FQNEAQ. This chain's CDR3 is CASSPVSGGLSGNTIYF. The CDR3 bases that were read are TGTGCCAGCAGCCCCGTTTCAGGGGGATTGTCTGGAAACACC.

A remark on this clone: The read is 3 residues too short to cover the CDR3 end, so that end is filled in from the germline J gene. The gene calls are TRBV6-1 and TRBJ1-1, with D unresolved. Looked up from germline, CDR1 is MNHNS and CDR2 is SASEGT. The germline V and J ends were trimmed by 2 bases and 0 bases, with 13 bases remaining between them. CDR3 length equals 16 residues. The DNA read from the CDR3 is TGTGCCAGCAGTGAACCCTCGACAATAATGAACACTGAA. It is translated as CASSEPSTIMNTE. The entire CDR3 sequence reads CASSEPSTIMNTEAFF.

A word on this clone: The read terminates 3 residues before the CDR3 end, so the remaining end is supplied by the germline J gene. The J gene is TRBJ2-7, the V gene TRBV29-1; D assignment may be TRBD1 or TRBD2 (7 bases each). Trimming took 1 base from V and 6 from J, leaving 19 bases between them. CDR3 length: 15 amino acids. CDR1 and CDR2 (germline): SQVTM, ANQGSEA. CDR3 DNA (partial): TGCAGCGTTGAAGGTTGGGCAGGGAGGGGGCTCGAG. This gives the protein CSVEGWAGRGLE. The complete CDR3 protein is CSVEGWAGRGLEQYF.

Concerning this clone itself: The read is 3 residues too short to cover the CDR3 end, so that end is filled in from the germline J gene. The chain uses TRBV20-1 and TRBJ2-4, with D tentatively TRBD1 (5 bases). Germline V CDR1 and CDR2: DFQATT, SNEGSKA (reference sequence). The CDR3 extends over 14 amino acids. V lost 3 bases and J lost 0, with 9 bases in between. This CDR3 is CSASRTIAKNIQYF. The covered CDR3 bases are TGCAGTGCTAGTAGGACAATAGCCAAAAACATT.

On this clone itself: The read terminates 3 residues before the CDR3 end, so the remaining end is supplied by the germline J gene. The chain employs TRBV10-1 and TRBJ2-1; 10 bases are a match to TRBD1. V trimming: 7 bases; J trimming: 8 bases; junction bases outside the gene matches: 8. Germline CDR1 WNHNN, CDR2 SYGVQD (reference sequence). The length of the CDR3 is 14 residues. CDR3 DNA (partial): TGCGCCAGCAAACGGGACAGGGGAAATCATGAG. Translating it yields CASKRDRGNHE. From start to end, the CDR3 is CASKRDRGNHEQFF.

Turning to this clone: The read stops 3 residues short of the end of the CDR3; the missing end is completed from the germline J gene. V usage is TRBV28 and J usage is TRBJ1-3, with D perhaps TRBD1 (6 bases). CDR1 MDHEN and CDR2 SYDVKM come from the germline V gene. V dropped 2 bases and J dropped 1 base, with 12 bases sitting between them. This CDR3 is built from 16 residues. The CDR3 here is CASSLGGRGSGNTIYF. The sequenced part of the CDR3 DNA is TGTGCCAGCAGTTTAGGTGGCAGGGGATCTGGAAACACC.

Concerning this clone: The sequence runs out 3 residues before the end of the CDR3; the remainder is reconstructed from the germline J gene. The chain employs TRBV7-2 and TRBJ2-5, with D possibly TRBD1 on 5 matching bases. The CDR3 extends over 15 amino acids. CDR1 and CDR2 (germline): SGHTA, FQGNSA. Between the trimmed V and J ends, which lost 2 bases and 3 bases, there was a span of 13 bases. CDR3 DNA, as far as it was read: TGTGCCAGCAGCTTACCGGACACTTATAAAGAGACC. Translating it yields CASSLPDTYKET. The entire CDR3 reads CASSLPDTYKETQYF. Together with reference TRBV7-2 and TRBJ2-5, the CDR3 gives the full variable domain: GAGVSQSPSNKVTEKGKDVELRCDPISGHTALYWYRQSLGQGLEFLIYFQGNSAPDKSGLPSDRFSAERTGGSVSTLTIQRTQQEDSAVYLCASSLPDTYKETQYFGPGTRLLVL.

As regards this clone: The read halts 3 residues ahead of the CDR3 end, with the missing end drawn from the germline J gene. The chain joins TRBV6-1 to TRBJ2-1; D uncertain. The V end lost 1 base, the J end lost 5 bases, and 12 bases lay between the germline ends. CDR3 size: 15 residues. Germline V gene data show CDR1 as MNHNS and CDR2 as SASEGT. The sequenced part of the CDR3 DNA is TGTGCCAGCAGTGAAGTAAAGGGTACGAACAATGAG. It encodes CASSEVKGTNNE. The full CDR3 protein is CASSEVKGTNNEQFF.

A note on this clone: From the germline J gene comes the end of the CDR3, since the read stops 3 residues before it. This chain uses TRBV13 with TRBJ1-2; D is unresolved. CDR1 and CDR2 from the germline V gene are PRHDT and FYEKMQ (reference sequence). This CDR3 has 14 residues. The covered CDR3 bases are TGTGCCAGCAGCCCTCGGGGTAGCGGGCTCCGG. Translating it yields CASSPRGSGLR. The whole CDR3 region reads CASSPRGSGLRYTF.

Turning to this clone: The CDR3 extends 3 residues past the end of the read, so its final part is completed from the germline J gene. The chain recombines TRBV6-2 or TRBV6-3 with TRBJ2-1; 8 nucleotides align to TRBD2. Germline-derived CDR1 and CDR2 are MNHEY and SVGEGT. The CDR3 runs to 17 residues. V lost 6 bases and J lost 3; bases outside the gene matches: 13. The CDR3 region is CASRGTHSGVGYNEQFF. Incomplete CDR3 DNA: TGTGCCAGCAGGGGGACGCATAGCGGGGTAGGCTACAATGAG.